Listed below are T cell receptor beta chains from one sample, sequenced in a study of cytomegalovirus exposure and HLA in healthy donors. The table came from immunoSEQ multiplex PCR; TCRdb's copy has only in-frame clones and leaves some out. The sample lists about 130,000 clones; approximately 85% were seen once. The sequenced sample consisted of PBMCs. Receptors originate from a boy aged 10-17 years in good health and CMV-seronegative. The CDR3 runs from the conserved cysteine through the conserved F or W. D genes are given only for firm matches. Rows may omit the clone size; those that give it use once, few, many or a size class.

V gene	D gene	J gene	clone size	CDR3 DNA	CDR3 protein
TRBV10-3	TRBD1	TRBJ2-2	.	TGTGCCATCAGTCCCGGGACAGGGGGAGCCGGGGAGCTGTTTTTT	CAISPGTGGAGELFF
TRBV2	TRBD1	TRBJ2-2	.	TGTGCCAGCCGGACAGGGAACACCGGGGAGCTGTTTTTT	CASRTGNTGELFF
TRBV7-2	.	TRBJ2-7	.	TGTGCCAGCAGTCGGACCGGGACACAGTACGAGCAGTACTTC	CASSRTGTQYEQYF
TRBV6-4	TRBD2	TRBJ2-1	once	TGTGCCAGCAGTGACCTAGCGGGGAGCGATGAGCAGTTCTTC	CASSDLAGSDEQFF
TRBV5-6	TRBD1	TRBJ2-5	.	TGTGCCAGCAGTCAGGACAGGGGGCATGAGACCCAGTACTTC	CASSQDRGHETQYF
TRBV19	TRBD1	TRBJ2-7	.	TGTGCCAGTAGTAATGGACAGGGCCACTACGAGCAGTACTTC	CASSNGQGHYEQYF
TRBV5-6	.	TRBJ1-2	.	TGTGCCAGCAGCTTGGCAGGGAAGGGAAATGGCTACACCTTC	CASSLAGKGNGYTF
TRBV7-9	.	TRBJ1-2	.	TGTGCCAGCAGCTCCCTAGCAGCCGGGACTTTGGGCTACACCTTC	CASSSLAAGTLGYTF
TRBV6-4	.	TRBJ2-2	.	TGTGCCAGCAGACAATCGAACACCGGGGAGCTGTTTTTT	CASRQSNTGELFF
TRBV28	TRBD2	TRBJ2-5	.	TGTGCCAGCAGTTTAAGGGGAGCGGGGTCAGAGACCCAGTACTTC	CASSLRGAGSETQYF
TRBV5-4	TRBD2	TRBJ2-4	.	TGTGCCAGCAGCCGGCGGGCGGGGGGGCCGGGAAACATTCAGTACTTC	CASSRRAGGPGNIQYF
TRBV6-6	TRBD2	TRBJ2-7	.	TGTGCCAGCAGTCGCGGGACTAGCTACGAGCAGTACTTC	CASSRGTSYEQYF
TRBV2	.	TRBJ2-2	.	TGTGCCAGCAGTTACAAGAACACCGGGGAGCTGTTTTTT	CASSYKNTGELFF
TRBV29-1	TRBD1	TRBJ2-7	.	TGCAGCGTCTTCGCAGGGGGCTCCTACGAGCAGTACTTC	CSVFAGGSYEQYF
TRBV2	TRBD1	TRBJ1-4	.	TGTGCCAGCAGTGGAGGACAGGGGAGTTCACTGTTTTTT	CASSGGQGSSLFF
TRBV19	TRBD1	TRBJ1-2	.	TGTGCCAGTAGTATAGATTTTGGCCAGGGGGACGGCTACACCTTC	CASSIDFGQGDGYTF
TRBV6-1	.	TRBJ1-2	.	TGTGCCAGCAGTGTTGGCGGTAACTATGGCTACACCTTC	CASSVGGNYGYTF
TRBV2	.	TRBJ1-5	.	TGTGCCAGCAGGAGAGAGGGAAATCAGCCCCAGCATTTT	CASRREGNQPQHF
TRBV5-1	TRBD1	TRBJ2-5	once	TGCGCCAGCAGCTTTACCGGACAGGGGGCCTACGGGCAGTACTTC	CASSFTGQGAYGQYF
TRBV4-1	TRBD1	TRBJ1-5	.	TGCGCCAGCAGCCTGACCGGGACAGCAGAGCCCCAGCATTTT	CASSLTGTAEPQHF
TRBV7-3	.	TRBJ1-2	few	TGTGCCAGCAGCTTAAACCCAGGGTCTGGCTACACCTTC	CASSLNPGSGYTF
TRBV19	TRBD1	TRBJ2-3	.	TGTGCCAGTAGTATCCAGGGACAGGGTAGCGCAGATACGCAGTATTTT	CASSIQGQGSADTQYF
TRBV7-2	TRBD2	TRBJ2-5	.	TGTGCCAGCAGCTTATCTAGCGGGAGAGGGCTGGAGACCCAGTACTTC	CASSLSSGRGLETQYF
TRBV11-2	.	TRBJ1-3	.	TGTGCCAGCAGCTCCTACGTAAACACCATATATTTT	CASSSYVNTIYF
TRBV7-8	.	TRBJ2-7	.	TGTGCCAGCAGCTTAAGTGATACAGGGTCATCCTCCTACGAGCAGTACTTC	CASSLSDTGSSSYEQYF
TRBV27	TRBD1	TRBJ1-5	.	TGTGCCAGCAGTTTAGGGCAGGGGGCCGCGGGGCCCCAGCATTTT	CASSLGQGAAGPQHF
TRBV7-9	TRBD1	TRBJ1-5	.	TGTGCCAGCAGCCGGACAGGGGACAATCAGCCCCAGCATTTT	CASSRTGDNQPQHF
TRBV5-1	.	TRBJ2-1	.	TGCGCCAGCAGCTTTAGTCGTGATGAGCAGTTCTTC	CASSFSRDEQFF
TRBV21-1	.	TRBJ1-5	.	TGTGCCAGCAGCAAAGGGGCGCGGGCAAGGAGGAATAATAGCAATCAGCCCCAGCATTTT	CASSKGARARRNNSNQPQHF
TRBV7-3	.	TRBJ2-1	.	TGTGCCAGCAGCTTAGTACCAGGGGTAAATGAGCAGTTCTTC	CASSLVPGVNEQFF
TRBV27	.	TRBJ2-1	.	TGTGCCAGCAGTCCCCTCTTCGGCAATGAGCAGTTCTTC	CASSPLFGNEQFF
TRBV6-7	TRBD1	TRBJ1-5	few	TGTGCCAGCAGTAGACAGGGCCAGCCCCAGCATTTT	CASSRQGQPQHF
TRBV29-1	.	TRBJ1-1	.	TGCAGCGTTGTGGGCCAGGGACAAAGGAACACTGAAGCTTTCTTT	CSVVGQGQRNTEAFF
TRBV6-7	.	TRBJ1-4	few	TGTGCCAGCAGTTACTCGAATGGGGCGGCAACTAATGAAAAACTGTTTTTT	CASSYSNGAATNEKLFF
TRBV7-2	TRBD2	TRBJ2-3	.	TGTGCCAGCAGCTTTTCTAGCGGGATAGCCGCAGATACGCAGTATTTT	CASSFSSGIAADTQYF
TRBV7-9	TRBD1	TRBJ2-2	once	TGTGCCAGCAGCTTAGGGGACAGGGATTCCGGGGAGCTGTTTTTT	CASSLGDRDSGELFF
TRBV27	.	TRBJ2-7	.	TGTGCCAGCAGGGGCGTCTCCTACGAGCAGTACTTC	CASRGVSYEQYF
TRBV4-3	.	TRBJ1-2	.	TGCGCCAGCAGCCAAACCCCCGGGGGAGGAGCTAACTATGGCTACACCTTC	CASSQTPGGGANYGYTF
TRBV6-1	.	TRBJ1-5	.	TGTGCCAGCAGCGATGACAGAAATCAGCCCCAGCATTTT	CASSDDRNQPQHF
TRBV5-5	.	TRBJ1-3	.	TGTGCCAGCAGTCTACAGTTATTTGGAAACACCATATATTTT	CASSLQLFGNTIYF
TRBV5-1	.	TRBJ2-7	.	TGCGCCAGCAGCCGCGGGTATTCGGACAGCGAGCAGTACTTC	CASSRGYSDSEQYF
TRBV27	TRBD1	TRBJ1-2	.	TGTGCCAGCAGTCCGACCGGGACAGCCTATGGCTACACCTTC	CASSPTGTAYGYTF
TRBV6-5	TRBD1	TRBJ2-5	.	TGTGCCAGCAGCCCCCCGACAGGGGAGACCCAGTACTTC	CASSPPTGETQYF
TRBV7-2	TRBD1	TRBJ1-2	few	TGTGCCAGCAGCTTACCCGCTGGACAGGGGGCGCGAGGCTACACCTTC	CASSLPAGQGARGYTF
TRBV6-5	TRBD1	TRBJ1-2	.	TGTGCCAGCTCCCCTCCGGGACAGCTGCAAGGCTACACCTTC	CASSPPGQLQGYTF